The 5 T cell receptor beta chains given below trace back to one sample, sequenced in a study of T-cell reconstitution after alpha-beta-depleted transplantation in children. Unique molecular identifiers were used to barcode this TCRbeta library. In TCRdb, the PCR reads were re-called with MiXCR into one record per CDR3 protein. The data contain about 540,000 distinct CDR3 sequences, approximately 20% of them seen just once; the ten biggest clones take up roughly 3.3%. Specimen: PBMCs from the stem cell graft donor, collected from the stem cell graft. These receptors originate from a human donor who donated a stem cell graft to a child with acute lymphoblastic leukemia.

The V call is TRBV5-1, the J call TRBJ2-1; D is undetermined. V gave up 0 bases and J gave up 5 bases, with 9 bases separating them. The CDR3 runs 14 residues. Germline values: CDR1 SGHRS, CDR2 YFSETQ. The CDR3 DNA sequence: TGCGCCAGCAGCTTGGGGCCGCCTGACAATGAGCAGTTCTTC. Encoded protein: CASSLGPPDNEQFF. Variable domain in full (rest from reference TRBV5-1 and TRBJ2-1): KAGVTQTPRYLIKTRGQQVTLSCSPISGHRSVSWYQQTPGQGLQFLFEYFSETQRNKGNFPGRFSGRQFSNSRSEMNVSTLELGDSALYLCASSLGPPDNEQFFGPGTRLTVL.

This clonotype appeared a few times. This chain uses TRBV10-3 with TRBJ2-5; TRBD2 might be the D (5 bases). The V gene lost 3 bases and the J gene lost 5 bases, with 13 bases spanning the gap. This CDR3 has 14 amino acids. In germline, CDR1 is ENHRY, CDR2 SYGVKD. CDR3 sequence: CAISEGRRGETQYF. Written as DNA, the CDR3 is TGTGCCATCAGTGAAGGCCGGCGCGGGGAGACCCAGTACTTC.

The chain joins TRBV5-1 to TRBJ1-1; TRBD1 agrees at 8 bases. The germline gives CDR1 SGHRS, CDR2 YFSETQ. The CDR3 sequence is 14 residues long. Losses at the gene ends were 5 bases for V and 6 bases for J; bases not matched to a gene: 9. CDR3 bases: TGCGCCAGCAGTGGACAGGGCGGGGAGCCTGAAGCTTTCTTT. The encoded protein is CASSGQGGEPEAFF.

The genes are TRBV5-1 and TRBJ2-7; 10 nucleotides line up with TRBD1. From germline, CDR1 is SGHRS and CDR2 YFSETQ. V trimming: 1 base; J trimming: 6 bases; junction bases outside the gene matches: 7. The CDR3 has 15 residues. CDR3 nucleotides: TGCGCCAGCAGCTTGAGACAGGGGGCTACGTCCGAGCAGTACTTC. This encodes CASSLRQGATSEQYF.

The gene calls are TRBV20-1 and TRBJ2-7, with TRBD2 identical over 13 bases. V was clipped by 6 bases and J by 4 bases; unmatched bases: 9. The CDR3 has 15 residues. Germline values: CDR1 DFQATT, CDR2 SNEGSKA (reference sequence). The CDR3 DNA reads TGCAGTGCCGATCGGGGACTAGCGGGGCTTTACGAGCAGTACTTC. Translated: CSADRGLAGLYEQYF.